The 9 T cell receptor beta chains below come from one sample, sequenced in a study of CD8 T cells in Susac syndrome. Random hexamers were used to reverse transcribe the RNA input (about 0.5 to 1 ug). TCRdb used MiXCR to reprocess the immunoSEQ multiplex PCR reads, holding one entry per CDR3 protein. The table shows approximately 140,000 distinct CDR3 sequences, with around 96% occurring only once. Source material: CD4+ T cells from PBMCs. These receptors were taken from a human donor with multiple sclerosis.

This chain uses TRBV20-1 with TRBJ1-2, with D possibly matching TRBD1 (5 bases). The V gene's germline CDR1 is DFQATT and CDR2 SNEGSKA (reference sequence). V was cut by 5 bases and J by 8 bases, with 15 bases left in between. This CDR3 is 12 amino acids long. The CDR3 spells CSAGRQQEGYTF. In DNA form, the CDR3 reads TGCAGTGCTGGGCGACAGCAAGAGGGCTACACCTTC.

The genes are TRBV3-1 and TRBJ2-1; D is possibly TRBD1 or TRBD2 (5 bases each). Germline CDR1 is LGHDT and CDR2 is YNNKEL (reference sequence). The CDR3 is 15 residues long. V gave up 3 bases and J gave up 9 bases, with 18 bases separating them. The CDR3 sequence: CASSHPGRVFTEQFF. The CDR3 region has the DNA TGTGCCAGCAGCCACCCGGGACGGGTATTTACTGAGCAGTTCTTC.

Here the CDR3 DNA reads TGCAGTGCCAGAAAGGGGACTAGCGGGGGGGCATTCATCAATGAGCAGTTCTTC. Its protein product is CSARKGTSGGAFINEQFF. The chain carries TRBV20-1 and TRBJ2-1, with TRBD2 matching over 16 bases. Germline CDR1 is DFQATT and CDR2 is SNEGSKA (reference sequence). V lost 6 bases and J lost 6; bases outside the gene matches: 14. The CDR3 covers 18 residues.

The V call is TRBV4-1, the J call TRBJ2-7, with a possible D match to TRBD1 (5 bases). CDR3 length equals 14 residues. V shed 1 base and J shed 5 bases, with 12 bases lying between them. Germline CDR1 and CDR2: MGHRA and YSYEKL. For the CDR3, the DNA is TGCGCCAGCAGCCAAGCCTGGTCGACAGACGAGCAGTACTTC. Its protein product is CASSQAWSTDEQYF.

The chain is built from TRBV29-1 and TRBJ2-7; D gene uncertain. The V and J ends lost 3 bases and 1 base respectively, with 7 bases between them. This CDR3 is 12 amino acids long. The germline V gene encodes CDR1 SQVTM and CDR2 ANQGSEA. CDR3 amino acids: CSVDPGSYEQYF. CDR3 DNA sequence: TGCAGCGTTGACCCGGGTTCCTACGAGCAGTACTTC.

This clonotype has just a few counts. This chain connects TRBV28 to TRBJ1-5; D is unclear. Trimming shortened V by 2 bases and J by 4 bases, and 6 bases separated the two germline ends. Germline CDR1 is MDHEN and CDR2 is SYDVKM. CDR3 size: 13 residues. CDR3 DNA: TGTGCCAGCAGTTTAGTGGGAAATCAGCCCCAGCATTTT. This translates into CASSLVGNQPQHF.

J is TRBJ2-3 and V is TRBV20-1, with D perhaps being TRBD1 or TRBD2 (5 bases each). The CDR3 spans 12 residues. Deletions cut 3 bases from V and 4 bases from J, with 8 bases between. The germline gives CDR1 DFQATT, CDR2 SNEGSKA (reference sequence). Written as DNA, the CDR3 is TGCAGTGCTAGCGGGACCTCAGATACGCAGTATTTT. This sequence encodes CSASGTSDTQYF.

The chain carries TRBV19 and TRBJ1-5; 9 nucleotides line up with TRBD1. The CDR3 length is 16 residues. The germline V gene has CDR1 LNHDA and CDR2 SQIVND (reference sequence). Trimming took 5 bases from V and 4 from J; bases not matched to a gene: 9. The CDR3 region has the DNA TGTGCCAGTAGTGTACAGGGGGCGCGGAAGAATCAGCCCCAGCATTTT. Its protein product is CASSVQGARKNQPQHF.

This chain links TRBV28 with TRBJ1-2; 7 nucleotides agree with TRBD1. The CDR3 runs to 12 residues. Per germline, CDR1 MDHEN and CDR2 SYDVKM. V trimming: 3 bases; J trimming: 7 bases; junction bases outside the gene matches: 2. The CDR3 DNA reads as TGTGCCAGCAGTTTCAGGGGGGGTGGCTACACCTTC. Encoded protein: CASSFRGGGYTF.